The present entry profiles one T cell receptor beta chain with its context. These data originate in a study of T cells after yellow fever vaccination. TCRdb reanalysed the 5' RACE reads using MiXCR and keeps one entry per CDR3 protein. Among some 300,000 distinct CDR3 sequences listed, approximately 11% were seen once. The receptor comes from a young man who received the YFV17D yellow fever vaccine. The specimen comprised CD4+ T cells sorted from PBMCs, sampled 45 days after the yellow fever booster vaccination.

Here the CDR3 reads CASSLALGYEQYF. CDR3 bases: TGTGCCAGCAGCTTAGCTCTAGGCTACGAGCAGTACTTC. V usage is TRBV7-2 and J usage is TRBJ2-7; D ambiguous. Deletions cut 0 bases from V and 3 bases from J, with 6 bases between. The germline V gene encodes CDR1 SGHTA and CDR2 FQGNSA. This CDR3 has 13 amino acids.